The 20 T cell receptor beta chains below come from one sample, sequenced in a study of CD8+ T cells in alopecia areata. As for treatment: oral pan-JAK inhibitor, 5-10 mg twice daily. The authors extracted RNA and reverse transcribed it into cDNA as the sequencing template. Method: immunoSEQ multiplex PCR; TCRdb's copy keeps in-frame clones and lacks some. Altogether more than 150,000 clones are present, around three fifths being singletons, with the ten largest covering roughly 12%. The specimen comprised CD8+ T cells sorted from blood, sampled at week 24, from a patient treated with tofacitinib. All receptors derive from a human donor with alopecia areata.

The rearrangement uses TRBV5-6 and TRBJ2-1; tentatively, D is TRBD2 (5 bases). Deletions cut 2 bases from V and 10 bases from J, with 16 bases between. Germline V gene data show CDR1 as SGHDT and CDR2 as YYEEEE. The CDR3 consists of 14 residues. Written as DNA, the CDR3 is TGTGCCAGCAGCTTCGACCACCCAGCGGACGAGCAGTTCTTC. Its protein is CASSFDHPADEQFF.

The CDR3 spells CASSQVRGGRGNTEAFF. DNA for the CDR3: TGCGCCAGCAGCCAAGTTCGGGGGGGGCGCGGGAACACTGAAGCTTTCTTT. This rearrangement joins TRBV4-1 to TRBJ1-1; D may be TRBD1 (6 bases). Germline V gene sequence: CDR1 MGHRA, CDR2 YSYEKL. V was pared by 1 base and J by 1 base, with 16 bases between. This CDR3 has 17 amino acids.

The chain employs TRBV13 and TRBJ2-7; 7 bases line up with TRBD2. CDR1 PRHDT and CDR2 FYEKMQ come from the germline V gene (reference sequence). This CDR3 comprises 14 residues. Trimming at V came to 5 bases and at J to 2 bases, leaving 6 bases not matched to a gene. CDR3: CASSPGGDTYEQYF. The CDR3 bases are TGTGCCAGCAGCCCGGGGGGAGACACCTACGAGCAGTACTTC.

The CDR3 DNA sequence: TGTGCCAGCAGCCAAGCGTTGGGTTTCGAGCAGTACTTC. It specifies CASSQALGFEQYF. This chain uses TRBV14 with TRBJ2-7; unclear D gene. There are 13 residues in the CDR3. From germline, CDR1 is SGHDN and CDR2 FVKESK. V was shortened by 1 base and J by 6 bases, with 10 bases between the two germline ends.

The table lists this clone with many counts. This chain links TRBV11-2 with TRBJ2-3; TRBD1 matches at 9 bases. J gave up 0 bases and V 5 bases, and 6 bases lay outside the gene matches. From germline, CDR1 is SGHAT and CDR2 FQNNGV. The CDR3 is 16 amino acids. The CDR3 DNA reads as TGTGCCAGCAGCCCTCGGACAGGGGCTAGCACAGATACGCAGTATTTT. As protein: CASSPRTGASTDTQYF.

Written as DNA, the CDR3 is TGTGCCTGGGAGACAGGGAGTTCGGCTGAAGCTTTCTTT. This sequence encodes CAWETGSSAEAFF. V is TRBV30 and J is TRBJ1-1; TRBD1 matches at 7 bases. Germline loops: CDR1 GTSNPN, CDR2 SVGIG (reference sequence). The CDR3 has 13 residues. Trimming at V came to 5 bases and at J to 6 bases, leaving 9 bases not matched to a gene.

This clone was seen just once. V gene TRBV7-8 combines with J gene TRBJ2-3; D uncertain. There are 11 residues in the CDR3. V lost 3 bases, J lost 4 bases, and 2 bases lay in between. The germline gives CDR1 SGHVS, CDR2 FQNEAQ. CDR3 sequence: CASSFSDTQYF. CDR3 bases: TGTGCCAGCAGCTTCTCAGATACGCAGTATTTT.

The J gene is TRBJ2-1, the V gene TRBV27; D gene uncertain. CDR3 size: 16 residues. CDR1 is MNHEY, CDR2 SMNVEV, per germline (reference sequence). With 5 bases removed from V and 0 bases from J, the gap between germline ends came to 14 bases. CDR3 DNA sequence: TGTGCCAGCAGTCCCTTCCCGCCGAGCTCCTACAATGAGCAGTTCTTC. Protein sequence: CASSPFPPSSYNEQFF.

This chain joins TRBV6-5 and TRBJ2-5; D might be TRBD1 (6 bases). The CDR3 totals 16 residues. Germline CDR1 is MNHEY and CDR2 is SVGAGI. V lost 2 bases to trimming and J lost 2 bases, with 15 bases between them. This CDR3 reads CASSYSLTGPQETQYF. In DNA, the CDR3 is TGTGCCAGCAGTTACAGCCTGACAGGACCTCAAGAGACCCAGTACTTC.

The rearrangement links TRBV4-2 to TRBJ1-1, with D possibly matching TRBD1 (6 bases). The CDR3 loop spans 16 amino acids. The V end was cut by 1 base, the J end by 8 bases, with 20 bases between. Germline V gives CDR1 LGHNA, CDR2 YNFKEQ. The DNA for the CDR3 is TGTGCCAGCAGCCAAGTGGGGGTAGACAGGAAAGAAGAAGCTTTCTTT. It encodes CASSQVGVDRKEEAFF.

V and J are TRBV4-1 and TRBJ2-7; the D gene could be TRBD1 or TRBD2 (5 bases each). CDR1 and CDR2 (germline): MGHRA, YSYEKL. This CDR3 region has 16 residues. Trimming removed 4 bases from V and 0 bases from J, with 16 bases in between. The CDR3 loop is CASSPTGTIASYEQYF. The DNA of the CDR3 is TGCGCCAGCAGCCCGACCGGGACCATAGCCTCCTACGAGCAGTACTTC.

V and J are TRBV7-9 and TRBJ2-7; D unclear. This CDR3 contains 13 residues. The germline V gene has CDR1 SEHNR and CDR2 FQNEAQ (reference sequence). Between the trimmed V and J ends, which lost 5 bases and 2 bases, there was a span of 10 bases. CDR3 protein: CASSPPLAYEQYF. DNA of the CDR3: TGTGCCAGCAGCCCGCCACTGGCCTACGAGCAGTACTTC. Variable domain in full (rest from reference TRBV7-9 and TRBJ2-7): DTGVSQNPRHKITKRGQNVTFRCDPISEHNRLYWYRQTLGQGPEFLTYFQNEAQLEKSRLLSDRFSAERPKGSFSTLEIQRTEQGDSAMYLCASSPPLAYEQYFGPGTRLTVT.

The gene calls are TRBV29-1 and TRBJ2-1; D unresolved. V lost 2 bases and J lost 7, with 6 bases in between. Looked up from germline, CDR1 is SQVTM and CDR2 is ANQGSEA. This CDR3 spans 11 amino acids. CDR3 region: CSVEWLNEQFF. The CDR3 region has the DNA TGCAGCGTTGAATGGTTGAATGAGCAGTTCTTC.

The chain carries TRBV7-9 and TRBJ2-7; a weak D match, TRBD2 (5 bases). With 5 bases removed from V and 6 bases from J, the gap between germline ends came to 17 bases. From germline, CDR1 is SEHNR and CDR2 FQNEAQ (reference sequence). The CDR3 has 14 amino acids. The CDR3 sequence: CASSPVMVASEQYF. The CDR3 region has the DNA TGTGCCAGCAGCCCCGTCATGGTAGCGAGCGAGCAGTACTTC.

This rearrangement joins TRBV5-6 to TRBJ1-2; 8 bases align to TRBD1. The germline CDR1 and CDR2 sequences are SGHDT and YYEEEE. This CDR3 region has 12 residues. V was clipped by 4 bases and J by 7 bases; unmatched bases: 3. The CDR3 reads CASSTGTGGYTF. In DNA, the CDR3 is TGTGCCAGCAGCACCGGGACAGGTGGCTACACCTTC.

For the CDR3, the DNA is TGTGCCAGCAGTGATAGGGGGCTTGGAAACGAGCAGTACTTC. Translation: CASSDRGLGNEQYF. V gene TRBV6-1 combines with J gene TRBJ2-7; 7 bases are shared with TRBD1. CDR1 and CDR2 from the germline V gene are MNHNS and SASEGT. V was pared by 3 bases and J by 5 bases, with 7 bases of the junction left unmatched. The CDR3 loop spans 14 amino acids.

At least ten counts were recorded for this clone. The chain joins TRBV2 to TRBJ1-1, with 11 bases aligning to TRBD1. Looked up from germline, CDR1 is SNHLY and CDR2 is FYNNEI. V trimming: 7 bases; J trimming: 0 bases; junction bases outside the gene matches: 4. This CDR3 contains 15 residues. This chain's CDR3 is CASTRTGGVNTEAFF. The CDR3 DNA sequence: TGTGCCAGCACTAGGACAGGGGGCGTGAACACTGAAGCTTTCTTT.

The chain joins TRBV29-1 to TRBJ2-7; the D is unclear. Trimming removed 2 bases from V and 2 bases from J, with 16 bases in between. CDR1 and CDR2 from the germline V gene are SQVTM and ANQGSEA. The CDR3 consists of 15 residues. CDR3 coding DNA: TGCAGCGTTGAACTTCAGCAAGCAGGAGCCTACGAGCAGTACTTC. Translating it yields CSVELQQAGAYEQYF.

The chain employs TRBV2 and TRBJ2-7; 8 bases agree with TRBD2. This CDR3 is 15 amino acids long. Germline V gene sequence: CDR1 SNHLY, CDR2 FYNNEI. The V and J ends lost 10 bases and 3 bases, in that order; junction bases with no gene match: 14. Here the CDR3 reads CAIYREGQKFYEQYF. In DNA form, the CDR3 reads TGTGCCATCTACCGGGAGGGACAAAAGTTCTACGAGCAGTACTTC. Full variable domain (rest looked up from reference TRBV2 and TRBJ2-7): EPEVTQTPSHQVTQMGQEVILRCVPISNHLYFYWYRQILGQKVEFLVSFYNNEISEKSEIFDDQFSVERPDGSNFTLKIRSTKLEDSAMYFCAIYREGQKFYEQYFGPGTRLTVT.

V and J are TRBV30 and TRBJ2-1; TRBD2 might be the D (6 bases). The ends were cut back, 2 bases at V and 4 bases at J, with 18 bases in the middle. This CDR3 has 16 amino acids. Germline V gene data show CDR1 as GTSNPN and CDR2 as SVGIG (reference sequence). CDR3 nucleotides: TGTGCCTGGAGTTTACGCGGGGCGGGCGTTTACAATGAGCAGTTCTTC. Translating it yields CAWSLRGAGVYNEQFF.